The clone carrying this TCR beta chain was found a few times. Its antigen is unidentified. These data come from a study of cytomegalovirus exposure and HLA in healthy donors. Amplification used 60 Vbeta primers and 13 Jbeta primers. Clones were read by immunoSEQ multiplex PCR, and TCRdb kept only the in-frame ones, dropping some. The sample consists of about 100,000 clones, about 9.4% of them appearing once. Germline V lookup: CDR1 SGHRS, CDR2 YFSETQ. The ends were cut back, 4 bases at V and 6 bases at J, with 6 bases in the middle. This CDR3 is built from 11 residues. Findings and limits, study-wide: Analyses of presence and absence presupposed an approximately uniform sequencing depth across donors. Donors belonging to an Asian-associated ancestry cluster reportedly showed fewer N-insertions in productive TCRs than the 666-donor mean, according to what a later analysis found.

The gene calls are TRBV5-1 and TRBJ2-3; D gene ambiguous. Material for sequencing was PBMCs. The TCR comes from a man in his forties in good health and CMV-seropositive. CDR3 in amino acids: CASSLRDTQYF. CDR3 coding DNA: TGCGCCAGCAGCCTCAGGGATACGCAGTATTTT. The complete variable domain, with remaining parts taken from reference TRBV5-1 and TRBJ2-3, reads KAGVTQTPRYLIKTRGQQVTLSCSPISGHRSVSWYQQTPGQGLQFLFEYFSETQRNKGNFPGRFSGRQFSNSRSEMNVSTLELGDSALYLCASSLRDTQYFGPGTRLTVL.